Sequencing of this T cell receptor beta chain was carried out in a study of CD8+CD57+ T cells in acquired aplastic anemia. For the study at large: When averaged, DNA from sorted CD4+ and CD8+ cells came to 3.2 ug.

Patients chosen for sequencing had CD8+CD57+ cells that had expanded, as shown by flow cytometry. Trimming shortened V by 6 bases and J by 0 bases, and 9 bases separated the two germline ends. The CDR3 runs 13 residues. The germline V gene encodes CDR1 DFQATT and CDR2 SNEGSKA (reference sequence). Turning to this clonotype: Its antigen is not known.

The template used for profiling TCR beta VDJ and CDR3 was genomic DNA. Using its own MiXCR run on the reads, TCRdb lists one record per CDR3 protein. The sample includes roughly 200,000 distinct CDR3 sequences, 65% of them seen just once. Study-level points and caveats: Found in both controls and patients were around 30 CD8+ CDR3 sequences.

Input material: sorted CD4+, CD8+, or CD8+CD57+ T cells (not recorded which) from PBMCs. This chain links TRBV20-1 with TRBJ1-5, with no clear D. The receptor was isolated from a human donor with aplastic anemia. CDR3 sequence reads: CSAQDTSNQPQHF. CDR3 sequence (DNA): TGCAGTGCCCAAGATACTAGCAATCAGCCCCAGCATTTT.